This T cell receptor beta chain was recorded in a study of CD8 T cells in ankylosing spondylitis. Study conclusions and caveats: Relatively scarce in peripheral blood, disease-linked clones were CD8+. Made up of eight highly homologous variants, a TCR beta motif appeared characteristic of ankylosing spondylitis blood.

This clonotype was seen repeatedly, ten times or more. Its antigen is undetermined. Generation of TCR beta libraries employed quantitative 5'-RACE incorporating molecular barcodes. TCRdb re-analysed the 5' RACE reads in MiXCR, keeping a single row per CDR3 protein. This sample has about 130,000 distinct CDR3 sequences; 6% to 8.5% occur once, and the top ten carry 12%. This TCR was sampled from a male donor with ankylosing spondylitis or in good health (not recorded which). The specimen sequenced was blood, either unsorted or a sorted T cell fraction (not recorded which).

CDR3 sequence: CSASEGNYGYTF. The CDR3 DNA is TGCAGTGCTAGCGAGGGGAACTATGGCTACACCTTC. This chain links TRBV20-1 with TRBJ1-2, with a possible D match to TRBD1 (5 bases). CDR1 DFQATT and CDR2 SNEGSKA come from the germline V gene (reference sequence). CDR3 length: 12 amino acids. V was pared by 3 bases and J by 2 bases, with 7 bases between.